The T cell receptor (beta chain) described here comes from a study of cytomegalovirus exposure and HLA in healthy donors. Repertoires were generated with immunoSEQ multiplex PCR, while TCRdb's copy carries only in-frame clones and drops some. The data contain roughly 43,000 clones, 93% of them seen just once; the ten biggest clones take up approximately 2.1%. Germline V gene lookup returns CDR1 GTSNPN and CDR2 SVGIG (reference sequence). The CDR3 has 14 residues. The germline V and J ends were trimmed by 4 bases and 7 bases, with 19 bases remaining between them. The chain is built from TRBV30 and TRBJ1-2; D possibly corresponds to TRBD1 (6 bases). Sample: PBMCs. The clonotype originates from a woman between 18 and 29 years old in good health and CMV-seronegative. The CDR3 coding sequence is TGTGCCTGGACTCGAGGGGGTGGATTTACTGGCTACACCTTC. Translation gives CAWTRGGGFTGYTF. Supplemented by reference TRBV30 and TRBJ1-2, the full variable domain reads SQTIHQWPATLVQPVGSPLSLECTVEGTSNPNLYWYRQAAGRGLQLLFYSVGIGQISSEVPQNLSASRPQDRQFILSSKKLLLSDSGFYLCAWTRGGGFTGYTFGSGTRLTVV.